This T cell receptor (beta chain) was identified in a study of T cells in Graves' hyperthyroidism and ophthalmopathy. Overall study findings and caveats: Among clonotypes expanded in thyroid above 0.001, most were also found in blood.

Trimming took off 3 bases at V and 6 bases at J, with 14 bases between the two ends. This CDR3 has 14 amino acids. Amplified TCR beta CDR3 regions came from RNA transcripts. RT-PCR in the first round (using the HTBI primer set) targeted the TCR CDR3. TCRdb recomputed calls from the multiplex PCR reads with MiXCR, one row per CDR3 protein. Here the sample spans some 350,000 distinct CDR3 sequences, over 15% being singletons. Graves' hyperthyroidism showing no ophthalmopathy progression within 18 months was considered stable. Patients aged 18 to 65 had newly diagnosed hyperthyroidism lasting under 2 months. This clonotype occurred many times. Its antigen is still unknown.

The chain couples TRBV12-3 or TRBV12-4 to TRBJ1-2, with no clear D. The receptor was derived from a woman under 30 with Graves' hyperthyroidism. Sequenced: blood. The CDR3 spells CASSLPGRIDGYTF. DNA of the CDR3: TGTGCCAGCAGTTTGCCAGGCCGAATTGATGGCTACACCTTC.